A selection of T cell receptor beta chains follows, all from one sample in a study of T cell responses to AZD1222 COVID-19 vaccine. Sequenced by immunoSEQ multiplex PCR; TCRdb stores in-frame clones only, minus some. Of about 140,000 clones in the sample, roughly 90% were seen once. The input for sequencing was peripheral blood, taken on day 0 of AZD1222 vaccination. These receptors all come from an adult in good health. The CDR3 runs from the conserved cysteine through the conserved F or W. D genes are given only for firm matches. Clone size is given for some rows only: seen once, a few or many times, or a class if the clone is expanded.

.	TRBJ1-2	.	TRBV6-1	CASSEESRDGYTF	TGTGCCAGCAGTGAAGAGTCTAGGGATGGCTACACCTTC
.	TRBJ1-2	.	TRBV7-2	CASSLGPGSYGYTF	TGTGCCAGCAGCTTGGGACCGGGAAGCTATGGCTACACCTTC
TRBD1	TRBJ1-3	.	TRBV5-5	CASSSSIRTGPGGNTIYF	TGTGCCAGCAGCTCATCGATACGGACAGGACCCGGTGGAAACACCATATATTTT
.	TRBJ2-2	.	TRBV19	CASSIGRNTGELFF	TGTGCCAGTAGTATCGGCAGAAATACCGGGGAGCTGTTTTTT
.	TRBJ2-7	.	TRBV6-2/TRBV6-3	CASSLSSYEQYF	TGTGCCAGCAGTCTAAGCTCCTACGAGCAGTACTTC
TRBD2	TRBJ2-3	.	TRBV7-8	CASSPGGASGRVYTDTQYF	TGTGCCAGCAGCCCGGGGGGGGCTAGCGGGAGAGTTTACACAGATACGCAGTATTTT
.	TRBJ1-2	.	TRBV3-1/TRBV3-2	CASSQGHIGGFYGYTF	TGTGCCAGCAGCCAAGGCCATATTGGGGGATTCTATGGCTACACCTTC
.	TRBJ2-1	.	TRBV12-3/TRBV12-4	CASSLSGTEQFF	TGTGCCAGCAGTTTATCGGGAACAGAGCAGTTCTTC
.	TRBJ1-2	once	TRBV18	CASSENSADYGYTF	TGTGCCAGCTCAGAGAATTCAGCGGACTATGGCTACACCTTC
.	TRBJ1-3	.	TRBV28	CATSIQGASSGNTIYF	TGTGCCACCTCGATACAGGGCGCGAGCTCTGGAAACACCATATATTTT
.	TRBJ2-7	.	TRBV28	CASSLMGINEQYF	TGTGCCAGCAGTTTGATGGGTATTAACGAGCAGTACTTC
TRBD2	TRBJ2-1	.	TRBV2	CASSRTSGAPNEQFF	TGTGCCAGCAGTCGGACTAGCGGAGCTCCCAATGAGCAGTTCTTC
.	TRBJ1-2	.	TRBV25-1	CASSVGGKDYGYTF	TGTGCCAGCAGTGTTGGGGGTAAGGACTATGGCTACACCTTC
TRBD2	TRBJ2-7	.	TRBV30	CAWSPRAGGYEQYF	TGTGCCTGGAGTCCCCGCGCGGGAGGCTACGAGCAGTACTTC
.	TRBJ1-1	.	TRBV29-1	CSVRPNTEAFF	TGCAGCGTTCGACCGAACACTGAAGCTTTCTTT
.	TRBJ2-1	.	TRBV6-4	CASSVQGDSYNEQFF	TGTGCCAGCAGTGTCCAGGGAGACTCCTACAATGAGCAGTTCTTC
.	TRBJ1-1	.	TRBV27	CASSLTWNTEAFF	TGTGCCAGCAGTTTGACCTGGAACACTGAAGCTTTCTTT
.	TRBJ1-2	.	TRBV6-5	CASSRGASSGYTF	TGTGCCAGCAGTCGGGGAGCAAGTAGTGGCTACACCTTC
.	TRBJ2-7	.	TRBV19	CASSIAGPLPGEQYF	TGTGCCAGTAGTATAGCCGGACCGCTACCTGGCGAGCAGTACTTC
TRBD1	TRBJ1-3	once	TRBV2	CASRPTGEETVSGNTIYF	TGTGCCAGCAGGCCGACAGGGGAGGAGACGGTCTCTGGAAACACCATATATTTT
.	TRBJ2-3	.	TRBV18	CASSPSTDTQYF	TGTGCCAGCTCCCCCAGCACAGATACGCAGTATTTT
TRBD1	TRBJ1-2	.	TRBV6-1	CASSDFGQGAFGYTF	TGTGCCAGCAGTGATTTTGGACAGGGGGCTTTTGGCTACACCTTC
.	TRBJ2-1	.	TRBV6-5	CAGLVRSYNEQFF	TGTGCCGGTTTAGTCCGCTCCTACAATGAGCAGTTCTTC
TRBD2	TRBJ2-3	once	TRBV10-3	CAISGREGPGTDTQYF	TGTGCCATCAGTGGGCGGGAGGGCCCGGGCACAGATACGCAGTATTTT
.	TRBJ2-7	.	TRBV7-2	CASSLLQGTGYEQYF	TGTGCCAGCAGCTTATTGCAGGGTACGGGATACGAGCAGTACTTC
.	TRBJ1-4	.	TRBV20-1	CSASGVNEKLFF	TGCAGTGCTAGTGGTGTTAATGAAAAACTGTTTTTT
.	TRBJ2-7	.	TRBV9	CASSPRSPAYEQYF	TGTGCCAGCAGCCCTCGATCGCCAGCCTACGAGCAGTACTTC
.	TRBJ2-1	.	TRBV10-3	CAIRRDRGTSGGNEQFF	TGTGCCATCAGGCGGGACAGGGGGACTAGCGGCGGGAATGAGCAGTTCTTC
TRBD2	TRBJ2-2	.	TRBV5-1	CASSFSGPNTGELFF	TGCGCCAGCAGCTTTAGCGGGCCGAACACCGGGGAGCTGTTTTTT